Below are 32 T cell receptor beta chains sequenced from a single sample in a study of regulatory T cells in long-lasting Graves disease (dated by TCRdb to the early 2020s). The time point label, read with the paper, signifies: persistent/refractory GD, antithyroid drugs over 5 years with positive TRAb. For both TCR sequencing and RNA sequencing, RNA was extracted from PBMCs using TRIzol. The library came from multiplex PCR. Sequencing took place on an Illumina HiSeq 4000. CDR3 regions were amplified by Arm-PCR with iRepertoire HTBI primers to construct TCR beta libraries. TCRdb handled the public reads itself, with Q25 trimming in fastp and clone calling in MiXCR, and kept productive beta chains. Every distinct CDR3 protein forms one entry, paired with its most common genes and DNA. The sample has 500,000 to 700,000 distinct CDR3 sequences on record, about 32% of them singletons. In total, the top ten clones hold 40% to 50% of the sample.

The sequences come from peripheral blood mononuclear cells (PBMCs), collected when the disease was refractory, from a patient treated with antithyroid drugs. Every receptor here comes from a female donor with Graves disease.

This clonotype occurred a few times. The chain has TRBV3-1 and TRBJ2-7; 7 positions agree with TRBD2. The CDR3 is made up of 15 amino acids. V shed 2 bases, J shed 5 bases, and the junction held 9 bases outside the gene matches. Looked up from germline, CDR1 is LGHDT and CDR2 is YNNKEL (reference sequence). The CDR3 is CASSQPGGREDEQYF. The CDR3, as DNA: TGTGCCAGCAGCCAACCTGGAGGGAGGGAAGACGAGCAGTACTTC.

This clonotype appeared many times. The chain uses TRBV28 and TRBJ2-1, with 9 bases identical to TRBD2. The CDR3 sequence is 15 residues long. Trimming took 6 bases from V and 13 from J; bases not matched to a gene: 16. Germline lookup yields CDR1 MDHEN and CDR2 SYDVKM. CDR3 sequence reads: CASSPPRGSGSDQFF. CDR3 DNA sequence: TGTGCCAGCAGCCCCCCGAGAGGTAGCGGGAGTGATCAGTTCTTC.

This rearrangement joins TRBV9 to TRBJ2-3; no clear D. CDR3 length: 15 amino acids. CDR1 and CDR2 (germline): SGDLS, YYNGEE. V shed 0 bases and J shed 2 bases, with 10 bases lying between them. The DNA of the CDR3 is TGTGCCAGCAGCGTAGGGGGATCTCTCACAGATACGCAGTATTTT. As protein: CASSVGGSLTDTQYF.

The chain has TRBV30 and TRBJ2-7; the match to TRBD2 covers 16 bases. CDR1 GTSNPN and CDR2 SVGIG come from the germline V gene (reference sequence). The CDR3 consists of 13 residues. V gave up 4 bases and J gave up 9 bases; unmatched junction bases: 3. The CDR3 reads CAWTGTSGRGQYF. Here the CDR3 DNA reads TGTGCCTGGACCGGGACTAGCGGGAGGGGGCAGTACTTC.

The chain couples TRBV19 to TRBJ1-5; TRBD1 matches at 11 bases. CDR3 length equals 18 residues. Germline CDR1 is LNHDA and CDR2 is SQIVND (reference sequence). The V segment lost 4 bases and the J segment 1 base; nucleotides outside the gene matches: 9. The CDR3 here is CASSKWTGGRSSNQPQHF. The CDR3 nucleotides read TGTGCCAGTAGTAAATGGACAGGGGGCCGATCGAGCAATCAGCCCCAGCATTTT.

The CDR3 loop reads CACGTSPYNEQFF. CDR3 sequence (DNA): TGCGCCTGCGGGACTAGCCCCTACAATGAGCAGTTCTTC. The chain is built from TRBV10-2 and TRBJ2-1, with 9 bases matching TRBD2. Unmatched junction bases numbered 4, after V lost 11 bases and J lost 2 bases. The CDR3 runs 13 residues. Germline values: CDR1 WSHSY, CDR2 SAAADI.

This clonotype was detected a few times. The V gene is TRBV9, the J gene TRBJ1-1, with unresolved D. This CDR3 has 13 amino acids. Trimming stripped 1 base from V and 8 bases from J, with 12 bases between. Germline V lookup: CDR1 SGDLS, CDR2 YYNGEE. CDR3 sequence: CASSVSLADEAFF. Written as DNA, the CDR3 is TGTGCCAGCAGCGTAAGTCTGGCGGACGAAGCTTTCTTT.

The chain joins TRBV20-1 to TRBJ1-1; the D is unclear. Trimming took off 2 bases at V and 1 base at J, with 5 bases between the two ends. Germline CDR1 DFQATT, CDR2 SNEGSKA (reference sequence). This CDR3 has 12 amino acids. Here the CDR3 reads CSARTQNTEAFF. As DNA, the CDR3 is TGCAGTGCTAGAACACAGAACACTGAAGCTTTCTTT.

This chain links TRBV5-1 with TRBJ2-7; 8 nucleotides align to TRBD1. The CDR3 totals 15 residues. The germline CDR1 and CDR2 sequences are SGHRS and YFSETQ. V shed 0 bases, J shed 5 bases, and the junction held 7 bases outside the gene matches. The CDR3 DNA reads as TGCGCCAGCAGCTTGGGGGGGACAGGTGAAGACGAGCAGTACTTC. Its protein product is CASSLGGTGEDEQYF.

This chain connects TRBV3-1 to TRBJ2-2, with 7 nucleotides matching TRBD1. The trim removed 3 bases at V and 0 bases at J, leaving 4 bases unmatched. There are 16 residues in the CDR3. Germline loops: CDR1 LGHDT, CDR2 YNNKEL (reference sequence). This CDR3 is CASSHSDRSNTGELFF. CDR3 nucleotides: TGTGCCAGCAGCCACTCGGACAGGTCGAACACCGGGGAGCTGTTTTTT.

The V call is TRBV5-5, the J call TRBJ2-1; 9 bases are shared with TRBD2. J lost 7 bases, V lost 2 bases, and 7 bases had no gene match. This CDR3 has 15 amino acids. Germline V lookup: CDR1 SGHKS, CDR2 YYEKEE (reference sequence). DNA of the CDR3: TGTGCCAGCAGCTTAGCGGGAGGAGGTTCAAATGAGCAGTTCTTC. This encodes CASSLAGGGSNEQFF. Full variable domain (outside the CDR3, taken from reference TRBV5-5 and TRBJ2-1): DAGVTQSPTHLIKTRGQQVTLRCSPISGHKSVSWYQQVLGQGPQFIFQYYEKEERGRGNFPDRFSARQFPNYSSELNVNALLLGDSALYLCASSLAGGGSNEQFFGPGTRLTVL.

This clonotype was counted at least ten times. This rearrangement joins TRBV11-2 to TRBJ1-4; perhaps TRBD1 as D (6 bases). This CDR3 spans 13 amino acids. Looked up from germline, CDR1 is SGHAT and CDR2 is FQNNGV. V was cut by 2 bases and J by 8 bases, with 9 bases left in between. CDR3 DNA sequence: TGTGCCAGCAGCTTAACAGGGATCGAAAAACTGTTTTTT. Amino acids: CASSLTGIEKLFF. Full variable domain (rest looked up from reference TRBV11-2 and TRBJ1-4): EAGVAQSPRYKIIEKRQSVAFWCNPISGHATLYWYQQILGQGPKLLIQFQNNGVVDDSQLPKDRFSAERLKGVDSTLKIQPAKLEDSAVYLCASSLTGIEKLFFGSGTQLSVL.

This clonotype was counted only a few times. CDR3 DNA: TGTGCCAGCACCGCATACGGGATTCCGGACAAGTCCTACGAGCAGTACTTC. Protein sequence: CASTAYGIPDKSYEQYF. The chain couples TRBV6-1 to TRBJ2-7; D assignment may be TRBD1 or TRBD2 (5 bases each). The CDR3 contains 17 residues. V gave up 7 bases and J gave up 1 base, with 23 bases separating them. CDR1 and CDR2 (germline): MNHNS, SASEGT.

The chain joins TRBV6-2 or TRBV6-3 to TRBJ2-7; 7 bases are a match to TRBD1. With 4 bases clipped from V and 3 bases from J, the junction kept 9 bases outside the gene matches. Germline CDR1 MNHEY, CDR2 SVGEGT. The CDR3 spans 15 residues. The CDR3 region is CASSSPGRGIYEQYF. The CDR3 DNA sequence: TGTGCCAGCAGTTCCCCGGGCAGGGGGATCTACGAGCAGTACTTC.

There are a few counts of this clonotype. The genes are TRBV11-2 and TRBJ2-7; 10 nucleotides agree with TRBD2. The V gene's germline CDR1 is SGHAT and CDR2 FQNNGV. The V gene end was trimmed by 1 base and the J gene end by 5 bases; junction bases not matched to a gene: 8. The CDR3 runs 16 residues. CDR3 sequence reads: CASSLGTSGFNDEQYF. The CDR3 DNA reads as TGTGCCAGCAGCTTAGGGACTAGCGGTTTTAACGACGAGCAGTACTTC.

This clonotype appeared once. This may be a read error: a much more frequent sequence differs by one nucleotide. The chain combines TRBV6-1 with TRBJ1-2; D gene unclear. The CDR3 is 12 residues long. Germline V gene sequence: CDR1 MNHNS, CDR2 SASEGT. The chain's CDR3 is CASNTPPYDYTF. In nucleotides, the CDR3 is TGTGCCAGCAATACCCCTCCCTATGACTACACCTTC.

V is TRBV12-3 or TRBV12-4 and J is TRBJ2-6, with D possibly being TRBD1 or TRBD2 (6 bases each). V was trimmed by 5 bases and J by 0 bases, leaving 14 bases between them. This CDR3 has 17 residues. CDR3 loop: CASSRGQPSSGANVLTF. The CDR3 nucleotides are TGTGCCAGCAGTCGGGGGCAACCGAGCTCTGGGGCCAACGTCCTGACTTTC.

The gene calls are TRBV12-3 or TRBV12-4 and TRBJ2-2, with 8 bases matching TRBD2. The CDR3 has 15 amino acids. J gave up 5 bases and V 5 bases, and 7 bases lay outside the gene matches. The CDR3 here is CASSPAAGATGELFF. The CDR3 nucleotides are TGTGCCAGCAGTCCAGCAGCGGGAGCAACCGGGGAGCTGTTTTTT.

This chain uses TRBV28 with TRBJ1-5; TRBD1 agrees at 8 bases. The J segment lost 8 bases and the V segment lost 7 bases, leaving 13 bases of the junction unmatched. In germline, CDR1 is MDHEN, CDR2 SYDVKM. The CDR3 runs to 15 residues. CDR3 sequence reads: CASKPRGRFLEPQHF. As DNA, the CDR3 is TGTGCCAGCAAACCCAGGGGGCGCTTTTTGGAGCCCCAGCATTTT.

The chain carries TRBV29-1 and TRBJ2-7; D call uncertain. Germline V gene data show CDR1 as SQVTM and CDR2 as ANQGSEA. The CDR3 covers 11 residues. Trimming removed 1 base at V and 7 bases at J, with 8 bases between. For the CDR3, the DNA is TGCAGCGTTGAAGTCGTGGGGGAGCAGTACTTC. Translating gives CSVEVVGEQYF.

This clonotype has ten or more counts. The DNA of the CDR3 is TGTGCCACCAGCCCCCTCGGCTCCTACGAGCAGTACTTC. Encoded protein: CATSPLGSYEQYF. The chain carries TRBV10-3 and TRBJ2-7; D not certain. V lost 10 bases and J lost 0, with 13 bases in between. The CDR3 loop spans 13 amino acids. Germline CDR1 ENHRY, CDR2 SYGVKD.

Concerning this clonotype itself: One end of the junction does not line up with germline, which may come from a read error. The V and J genes are TRBV12-3 or TRBV12-4 and TRBJ2-5; D possibly corresponds to TRBD2 (6 bases). This CDR3 is 13 amino acids long. The CDR3, as DNA: TGTGCCAGCAGTAGGGACTCGCAAGAGACCCAGCACTTC. It codes for CASSRDSQETQHF.

The chain couples TRBV7-9 to TRBJ2-2, with D unresolved. V lost 10 bases to trimming and J lost 4 bases, with 10 bases between them. Germline CDR1 SEHNR, CDR2 FQNEAQ (reference sequence). This CDR3 spans 12 amino acids. In DNA, the CDR3 is TGTGCCACGCTAGAACTCACCGGGGAGCTGTTTTTT. Translated, it gives CATLELTGELFF.

This clonotype was counted at least ten times. The chain carries TRBV20-1 and TRBJ1-1; D possibly corresponds to TRBD1 (5 bases). V gave up 6 bases and J gave up 6 bases, with 11 bases separating them. There are 11 residues in the CDR3. Looked up from germline, CDR1 is DFQATT and CDR2 is SNEGSKA (reference sequence). The CDR3 reads CSAKGLSEAFF. The CDR3 DNA is TGCAGTGCCAAGGGGTTGTCTGAAGCTTTCTTT.

In the case of this clonotype: The conserved phenylalanine or tryptophan normally closing the CDR3 is absent here, so this likely arose from a read error. The chain couples TRBV6-1 to TRBJ2-2; tentatively, D is TRBD2 (7 bases). V was clipped by 3 bases and J by 6 bases, with 11 bases between them. This CDR3 is built from 14 residues. The germline V gene encodes CDR1 MNHNS and CDR2 SASEGT. The CDR3 protein is CASSEGGLAGELFS. CDR3 nucleotides: TGTGCCAGCAGTGAGGGGGGGCTGGCCGGGGAGCTGTTTTCT.

This clonotype was found a few times. This chain joins TRBV14 and TRBJ1-1; D gene uncertain. Germline V gene data show CDR1 as SGHDN and CDR2 as FVKESK. There are 15 residues in the CDR3. Trimming pared 0 bases from V and 4 bases from J, leaving 12 bases between. The CDR3 coding sequence is TGTGCCAGCAGCCAAGATAGGTTAGACGGCACTGAAGCTTTCTTT. It codes for CASSQDRLDGTEAFF.

The chain is built from TRBV3-1 and TRBJ1-2; 8 bases are a match to TRBD1. Trimming took 0 bases from V and 9 from J; bases not matched to a gene: 9. Germline V gives CDR1 LGHDT, CDR2 YNNKEL (reference sequence). This CDR3 has 15 residues. CDR3 coding DNA: TGTGCCAGCAGCCAAGATAGTCACAGGGGGGCGCGCTACACCTTC. Its translation is CASSQDSHRGARYTF.

This clonotype has just a few counts. This chain connects TRBV6-1 to TRBJ1-1; D is undetermined. V dropped 7 bases and J dropped 0 bases, with 12 bases sitting between them. Germline assignment: CDR1 MNHNS and CDR2 SASEGT. The CDR3 contains 14 residues. Here the CDR3 DNA reads TGTGCCAGCACAGGAAGAGGCGTGAACACTGAAGCTTTCTTT. Translation: CASTGRGVNTEAFF.

The sample holds a few counts of this clonotype. The chain couples TRBV11-2 to TRBJ2-6; D unclear. The CDR3 contains 18 residues. Germline assignment: CDR1 SGHAT and CDR2 FQNNGV. With 1 base removed from V and 0 bases from J, the gap between germline ends came to 13 bases. For the CDR3, the DNA is TGTGCCAGCAGCTTAGTAGGTTCCAGGCCCTCTGGGGCCAACGTCCTGACTTTC. It yields the protein CASSLVGSRPSGANVLTF.

Ten or more counts support this clonotype. This chain joins TRBV30 and TRBJ1-5; TRBD1 might be the D (6 bases). Trimming took 2 bases from V and 5 from J, leaving 13 bases between them. CDR3 size: 14 residues. The germline gives CDR1 GTSNPN, CDR2 SVGIG (reference sequence). CDR3 DNA: TGTGCCTGGAGTAGAGGGGGGACGGATCAGCCCCAGCATTTT. Translation: CAWSRGGTDQPQHF.

This clonotype was seen a handful of times. The rearrangement uses TRBV7-9 and TRBJ2-2; TRBD1 is a possible D gene (6 bases). CDR3 length equals 15 residues. CDR1 and CDR2 (germline): SEHNR, FQNEAQ (reference sequence). Trimming shortened V by 1 base and J by 6 bases, and 12 bases separated the two germline ends. CDR3 protein: CASSLGRGPPGELFF. The CDR3, as DNA: TGTGCCAGCAGCTTAGGCAGGGGCCCTCCCGGGGAGCTGTTTTTT.

V and J are TRBV19 and TRBJ2-4, with 10 bases fitting TRBD1. This CDR3 region has 18 residues. With 4 bases clipped from V and 1 base from J, the junction kept 10 bases outside the gene matches. Germline CDR1 LNHDA, CDR2 SQIVND (reference sequence). CDR3 bases: TGTGCCAGTAGTACCCCTAGACAGGGGGCGCAGGCCAAAAACATTCAGTACTTC. Amino acid sequence: CASSTPRQGAQAKNIQYF.